The 6 T cell receptor beta chains listed next were all sequenced from one sample in a study of shared clonotypes between healthy human individuals. Repertoires were generated with immunoSEQ multiplex PCR, while TCRdb's copy carries only in-frame clones and drops some. There are under 2.5 million clones in the sample; roughly 90% occur only once, and approximately 0.39% lies in the top ten. Sequencing input: naive CD4+ T cells from PBMCs. The subset denotes: CD45RA+ positively selected. Receptors were obtained from a man younger than 30 in good health. Some clones in this sample may be carry-over from other donors' samples.

This clone has more than one count but fewer than ten. The V gene is TRBV4-2, the J gene TRBJ1-5; possibly TRBD1 for D (5 bases). Germline loops: CDR1 LGHNA, CDR2 YNFKEQ. The CDR3 has 14 residues. The V gene lost 2 bases and the J gene lost 7 bases, with 12 bases spanning the gap. CDR3 DNA sequence: TGTGCCAGCAGCCAAACAGGAGTAGGGCAGCCCCAGCATTTT. Translating gives CASSQTGVGQPQHF.

This clone has a single count. V usage is TRBV28 and J usage is TRBJ1-1; TRBD1 is a possible D gene (5 bases). The CDR3 contains 14 residues. Per the germline V gene, CDR1 is MDHEN and CDR2 is SYDVKM. Trimming removed 6 bases at V and 0 bases at J, with 11 bases between. The CDR3: CASSPGTMNTEAFF. As DNA, the CDR3 is TGTGCCAGCAGCCCAGGGACCATGAACACTGAAGCTTTCTTT. The variable domain in full, completed from reference TRBV28 and TRBJ1-1, reads DVKVTQSSRYLVKRTGEKVFLECVQDMDHENMFWYRQDPGLGLRLIYFSYDVKMKEKGDIPEGYSVSREKKERFSLILESASTNQTSMYLCASSPGTMNTEAFFGQGTRLTVV.

This clone was recorded only once. CDR3 sequence reads: CASSLFVGGYTF. The CDR3 DNA follows: TGTGCCAGCAGTTTGTTCGTGGGCGGCTACACCTTC. V usage is TRBV6-6 and J usage is TRBJ1-2, with no clear D. Trimming removed 4 bases at V and 8 bases at J, with 11 bases between. Germline V gene data show CDR1 as MNHNY and CDR2 as SVGAGI (reference sequence). The length of the CDR3 is 12 residues.

V and J are TRBV28 and TRBJ2-1, with D tentatively TRBD2 (6 bases). Trimming took off 7 bases at V and 0 bases at J, with 10 bases between the two ends. CDR3 size: 14 residues. Germline CDR1 MDHEN, CDR2 SYDVKM. CDR3 coding DNA: TGTGCCAGCACGGAGGGGAGCTCCTACAATGAGCAGTTCTTC. This codes for CASTEGSSYNEQFF. The whole variable domain, filled in from reference TRBV28 and TRBJ2-1, reads DVKVTQSSRYLVKRTGEKVFLECVQDMDHENMFWYRQDPGLGLRLIYFSYDVKMKEKGDIPEGYSVSREKKERFSLILESASTNQTSMYLCASTEGSSYNEQFFGPGTRLTVL.

Worth noting for this clone: Other nucleotide sequences in the sample specify the same CDR3. The V and J genes are TRBV7-2 and TRBJ2-3; no clear D gene. This CDR3 contains 15 residues. Germline lookup yields CDR1 SGHTA and CDR2 FQGNSA. The V end lost 1 base, the J end lost 1 base, and 9 bases lay between the germline ends. The CDR3 reads CASSLGVAGTDTQYF. Here the CDR3 DNA reads TGTGCCAGCAGCTTAGGTGTGGCAGGCACAGATACGCAGTATTTT.

The CDR3 DNA sequence: TGTGCCTGGACCTCAGGGGTTGGCTACACCTTC. It encodes CAWTSGVGYTF. The V call is TRBV30, the J call TRBJ1-2, with D tentatively TRBD1 (6 bases). Germline CDR1 is GTSNPN and CDR2 is SVGIG (reference sequence). The CDR3 length is 11 residues. V was cut by 4 bases and J by 7 bases, with 10 bases left in between. Looking up the rest from reference TRBV30 and TRBJ1-2 gives the full variable domain: SQTIHQWPATLVQPVGSPLSLECTVEGTSNPNLYWYRQAAGRGLQLLFYSVGIGQISSEVPQNLSASRPQDRQFILSSKKLLLSDSGFYLCAWTSGVGYTFGSGTRLTVV.